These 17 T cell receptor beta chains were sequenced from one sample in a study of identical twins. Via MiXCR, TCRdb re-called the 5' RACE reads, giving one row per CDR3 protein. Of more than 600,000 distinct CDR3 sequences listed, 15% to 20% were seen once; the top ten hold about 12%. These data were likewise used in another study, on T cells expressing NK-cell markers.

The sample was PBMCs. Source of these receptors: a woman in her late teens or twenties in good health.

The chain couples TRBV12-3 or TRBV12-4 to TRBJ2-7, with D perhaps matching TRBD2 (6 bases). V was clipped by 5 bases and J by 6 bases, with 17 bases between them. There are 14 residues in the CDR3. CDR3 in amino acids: CASSPRLVSGEQYF. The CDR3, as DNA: TGTGCCAGCAGTCCCAGACTAGTTTCGGGCGAGCAGTACTTC.

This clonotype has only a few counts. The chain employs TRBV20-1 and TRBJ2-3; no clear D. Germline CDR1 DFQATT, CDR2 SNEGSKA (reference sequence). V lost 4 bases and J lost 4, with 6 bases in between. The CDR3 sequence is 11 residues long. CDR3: CSATAPDTQYF. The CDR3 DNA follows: TGCAGTGCTACCGCCCCAGATACGCAGTATTTT.

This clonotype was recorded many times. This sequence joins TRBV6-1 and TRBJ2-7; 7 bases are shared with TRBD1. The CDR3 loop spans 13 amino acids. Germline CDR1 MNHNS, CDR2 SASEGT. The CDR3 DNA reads TGTGTGGTCCGGGACAGCATCTCCTACGAGCAGTACTTC. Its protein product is CVVRDSISYEQYF.

The CDR3 here is CSVPTGTAPYGYTF. The CDR3 coding sequence is TGCAGCGTGCCAACCGGGACAGCGCCGTATGGCTACACCTTC. V gene TRBV29-1 combines with J gene TRBJ1-2; 7 nucleotides match TRBD1. This CDR3 region has 14 residues. Germline V gene lookup returns CDR1 SQVTM and CDR2 ANQGSEA. V shed 6 bases, J shed 5 bases, and the junction held 12 bases outside the gene matches.

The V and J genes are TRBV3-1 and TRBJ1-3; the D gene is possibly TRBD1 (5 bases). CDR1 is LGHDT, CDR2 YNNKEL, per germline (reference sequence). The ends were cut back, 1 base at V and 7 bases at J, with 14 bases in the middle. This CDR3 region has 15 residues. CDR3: CASSQGYAGENTIYF. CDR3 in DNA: TGTGCCAGCAGCCAAGGGTACGCGGGGGAGAACACCATATATTTT. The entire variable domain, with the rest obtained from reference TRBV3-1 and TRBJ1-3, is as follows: DTAVSQTPKYLVTQMGNDKSIKCEQNLGHDTMYWYKQDSKKFLKIMFSYNNKELIINETVPNRFSPKSPDKAHLNLHINSLELGDSAVYFCASSQGYAGENTIYFGEGSWLTVV.

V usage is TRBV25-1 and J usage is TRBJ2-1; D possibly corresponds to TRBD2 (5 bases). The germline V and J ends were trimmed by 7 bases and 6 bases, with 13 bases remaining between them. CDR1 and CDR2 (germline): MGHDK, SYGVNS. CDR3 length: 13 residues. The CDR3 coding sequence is TGTGCCAGCACCAAACTAGATCTCAATGAGCAGTTCTTC. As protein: CASTKLDLNEQFF.

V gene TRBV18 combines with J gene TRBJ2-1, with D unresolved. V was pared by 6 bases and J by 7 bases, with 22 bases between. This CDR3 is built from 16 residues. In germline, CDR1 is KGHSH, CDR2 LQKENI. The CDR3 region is CASSRGVSAPRNEQFF. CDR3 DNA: TGTGCCAGCTCCCGAGGCGTTTCAGCCCCTCGAAATGAGCAGTTCTTC.

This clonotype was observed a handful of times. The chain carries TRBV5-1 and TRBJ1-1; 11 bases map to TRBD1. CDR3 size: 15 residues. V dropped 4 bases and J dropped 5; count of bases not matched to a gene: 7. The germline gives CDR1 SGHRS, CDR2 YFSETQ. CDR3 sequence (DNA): TGCGCCAGCAGCCTGATGGGACAGGGGGGAACTGAAGCTTTCTTT. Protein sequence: CASSLMGQGGTEAFF.

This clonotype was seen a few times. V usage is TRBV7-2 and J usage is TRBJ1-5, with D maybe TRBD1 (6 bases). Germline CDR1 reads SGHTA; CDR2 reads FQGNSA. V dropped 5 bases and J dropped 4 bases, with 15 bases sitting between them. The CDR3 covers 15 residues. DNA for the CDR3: TGTGCCAGCAGCCCGGGGACACGGGAAAATCAGCCCCAGCATTTT. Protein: CASSPGTRENQPQHF.

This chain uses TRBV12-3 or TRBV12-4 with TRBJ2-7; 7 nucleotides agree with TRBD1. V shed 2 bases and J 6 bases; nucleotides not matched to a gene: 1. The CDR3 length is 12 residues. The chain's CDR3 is CASSLQGVEQYF. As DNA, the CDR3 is TGTGCCAGCAGTTTACAGGGGGTCGAGCAGTACTTC.

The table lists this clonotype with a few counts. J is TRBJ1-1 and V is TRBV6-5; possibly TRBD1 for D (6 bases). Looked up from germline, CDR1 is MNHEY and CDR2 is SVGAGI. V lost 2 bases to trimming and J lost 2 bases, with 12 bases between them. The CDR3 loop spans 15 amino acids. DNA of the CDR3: TGTGCCAGCAGTTACACAGGGTTCCTCAACACTGAAGCTTTCTTT. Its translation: CASSYTGFLNTEAFF.

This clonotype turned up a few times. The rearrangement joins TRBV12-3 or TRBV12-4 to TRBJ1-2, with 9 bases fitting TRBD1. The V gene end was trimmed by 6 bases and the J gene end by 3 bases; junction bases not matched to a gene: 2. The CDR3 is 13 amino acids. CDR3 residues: CASRRQGDYGYTF. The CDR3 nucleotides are TGTGCCAGCAGACGACAGGGGGACTATGGCTACACCTTC.

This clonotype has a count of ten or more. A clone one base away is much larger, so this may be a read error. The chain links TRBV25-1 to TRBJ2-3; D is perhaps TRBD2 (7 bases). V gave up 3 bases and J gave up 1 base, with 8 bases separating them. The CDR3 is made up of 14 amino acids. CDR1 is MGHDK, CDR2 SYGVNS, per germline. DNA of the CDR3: TGTGCCAGCAGTGAGCGGGGGCGCACAGATACGCAGTATTTT. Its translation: CASSERGRTDTQYF. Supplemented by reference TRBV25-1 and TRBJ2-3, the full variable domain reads EADIYQTPRYLVIGTGKKITLECSQTMGHDKMYWYQQDPGMELHLIHYSYGVNSTEKGDLSSESTVSRIRTEHFPLTLESARPSHTSQYLCASSERGRTDTQYFGPGTRLTVL.

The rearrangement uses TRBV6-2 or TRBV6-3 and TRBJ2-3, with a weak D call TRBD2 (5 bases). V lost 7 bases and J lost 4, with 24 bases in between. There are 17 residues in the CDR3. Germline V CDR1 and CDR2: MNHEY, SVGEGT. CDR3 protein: CASTIRGSRKAPDTQYF. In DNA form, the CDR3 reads TGTGCCAGCACCATCCGAGGGTCTAGGAAGGCCCCAGATACGCAGTATTTT.

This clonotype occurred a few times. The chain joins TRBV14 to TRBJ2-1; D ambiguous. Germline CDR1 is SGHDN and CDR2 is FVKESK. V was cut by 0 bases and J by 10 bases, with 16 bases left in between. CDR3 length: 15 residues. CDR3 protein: CASSQDSIASWEQFF. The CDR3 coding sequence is TGTGCCAGCAGCCAAGATTCTATTGCGTCTTGGGAGCAGTTCTTC.

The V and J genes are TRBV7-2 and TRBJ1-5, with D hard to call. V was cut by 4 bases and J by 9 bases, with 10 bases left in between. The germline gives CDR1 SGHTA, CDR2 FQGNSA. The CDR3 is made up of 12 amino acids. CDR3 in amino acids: CASSSLLSPQHF. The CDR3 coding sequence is TGTGCCAGCAGCTCCTTGCTTTCGCCCCAGCATTTT.

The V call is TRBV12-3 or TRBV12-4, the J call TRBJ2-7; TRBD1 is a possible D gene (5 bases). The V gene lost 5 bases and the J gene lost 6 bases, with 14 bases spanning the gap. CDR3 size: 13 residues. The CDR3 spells CASSGAFGGEQYF. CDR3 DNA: TGTGCCAGCAGTGGGGCCTTCGGTGGCGAGCAGTACTTC.